This T cell receptor beta chain was identified in a study of cytomegalovirus exposure and HLA in healthy donors. The wider study: Membership in the Caucasian-associated ancestry cluster was found for 81% of about 430 genotyped donors. General study points: An analysis that came later showed most CMV-associated TCR beta chains appearing HLA-restricted. A later analysis revealed that TCR association rates differed between HLA loci, peaking at DRB1 and bottoming out at HLA-C. Presence/absence analyses assumed roughly uniform sequencing depth across donors.

The PCR used 60 Vbeta and 13 Jbeta primers. The assay was immunoSEQ multiplex PCR, and TCRdb's table has in-frame clones only and misses some. Its clone listing holds 200,000 to 250,000 clones. A word on this clone: Its antigen is currently unknown.

The source of this sequence is a girl aged 2 to 10 in good health and CMV-seropositive. Sequenced: PBMCs.

CDR3 protein: CASSLASGQGLYYYEQYF. DNA of the CDR3: TGCGCCAGCAGCTTGGCCTCGGGACAGGGTCTGTACTACTACGAGCAGTACTTC. This chain uses TRBV5-1 with TRBJ2-5; TRBD1 matches at 9 bases. The DNA matches TRBJ2-7 better at its end, which makes the J call doubtful. This CDR3 contains 18 residues. The V gene's germline CDR1 is SGHRS and CDR2 YFSETQ.